The present entry profiles one T cell receptor beta chain with its context. Antigen: not known. The V segment lost 4 bases and the J segment 5 bases; nucleotides outside the gene matches: 7. This CDR3 comprises 15 residues. The germline CDR1 and CDR2 sequences are SGHRS and YFSETQ. The entry originates in a study of T cell responses to AZD1222 COVID-19 vaccine. General observations from the study: With dominance at 160-218 and 743-854, vaccine-associated CD4 TCRs spanned spike.

Produced via immunoSEQ multiplex PCR; TCRdb's table is partial and in-frame only. The sample yields some 150,000 clones, around 94% seen once. Material: peripheral blood, obtained on day 0 of AZD1222 vaccination. V and J are TRBV5-1 and TRBJ2-3; TRBD2 matches at 10 bases. This TCR came from an adult in good health. In DNA, the CDR3 is TGCGCCAGCAGCGTACCGGGACTAGCGAGAGATACGCAGTATTTT. Translating it yields CASSVPGLARDTQYF.